This T cell receptor beta chain was identified in a study of identical twins. V was cut by 4 bases and J by 3 bases, with 15 bases left in between. The CDR3 totals 15 residues. This clonotype was found a few times. TCRdb reprocessed the 5' RACE reads with MiXCR, giving one entry per CDR3 protein. Of under 250,000 distinct CDR3 sequences in the sample, around 6.9% were seen once. The sample also formed part of further work on yellow fever vaccine responses in identical twins.

V gene TRBV12-3 or TRBV12-4 combines with J gene TRBJ2-5; D may be TRBD1 (5 bases). The sequenced sample was memory (CD45RO+) T cells sorted from blood. The receptor was derived from a woman aged 18-29 years in good health. CDR3 sequence reads: CASSSKGWGKETQYF. CDR3 nucleotide sequence: TGTGCCAGCAGTTCAAAGGGGTGGGGTAAAGAGACCCAGTACTTC.